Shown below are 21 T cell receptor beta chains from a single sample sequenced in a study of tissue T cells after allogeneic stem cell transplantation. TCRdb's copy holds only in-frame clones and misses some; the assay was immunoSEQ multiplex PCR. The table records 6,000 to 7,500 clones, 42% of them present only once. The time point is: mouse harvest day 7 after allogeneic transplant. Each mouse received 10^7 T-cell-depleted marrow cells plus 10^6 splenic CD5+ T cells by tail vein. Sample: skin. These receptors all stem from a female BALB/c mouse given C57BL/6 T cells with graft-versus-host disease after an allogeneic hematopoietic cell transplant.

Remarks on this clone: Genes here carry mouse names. CDR3 DNA, as far as it was read: TGTGCAAGCAGCTTAGGGACAGGGACAGAAACGCTGTAT. This sequence encodes CASSLGTGTETLY. The whole CDR3 sequence reads CASSLGTGTETLYF. The chain carries TRBV16 and TRBJ2-3, with 8 bases identical to TRBD1. Read sequence stops 1 residue before the CDR3 end, and the germline J gene provides the missing end. The V gene end was trimmed by 1 base and the J gene end by 4 bases; junction bases not matched to a gene: 1. CDR3 length: 14 amino acids. Germline V lookup: CDR1 SGHSA, CDR2 FRNQAP.

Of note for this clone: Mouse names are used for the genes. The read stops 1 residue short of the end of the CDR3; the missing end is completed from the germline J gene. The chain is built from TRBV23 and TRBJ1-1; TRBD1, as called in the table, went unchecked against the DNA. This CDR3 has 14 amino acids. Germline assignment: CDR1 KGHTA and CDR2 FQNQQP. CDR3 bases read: TGCTCCAGCAGCCGGGACAGGGAAAACACAGAAGTCTTC. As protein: CSSSRDRENTEVF. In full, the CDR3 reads CSSSRDRENTEVFF.

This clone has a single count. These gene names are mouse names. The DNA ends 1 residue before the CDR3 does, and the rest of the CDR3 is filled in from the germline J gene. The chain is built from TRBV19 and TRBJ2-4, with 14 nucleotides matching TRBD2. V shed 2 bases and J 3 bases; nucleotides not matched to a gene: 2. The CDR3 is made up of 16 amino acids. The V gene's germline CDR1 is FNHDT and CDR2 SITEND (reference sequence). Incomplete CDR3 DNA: TGTGCCAGCAGTATGGGACTGGGGGGGCGCCAAAACACCTTGTAC. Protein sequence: CASSMGLGGRQNTLY. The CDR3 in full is CASSMGLGGRQNTLYF.

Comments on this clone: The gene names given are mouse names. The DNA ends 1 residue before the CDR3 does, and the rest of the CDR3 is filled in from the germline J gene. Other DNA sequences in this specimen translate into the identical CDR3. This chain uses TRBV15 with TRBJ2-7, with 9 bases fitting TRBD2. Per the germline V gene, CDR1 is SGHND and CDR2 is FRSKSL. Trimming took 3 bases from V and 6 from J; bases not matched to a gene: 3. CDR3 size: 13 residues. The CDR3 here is CASSLGTGLEQYF. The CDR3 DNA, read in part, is TGTGCCAGCAGTTTGGGGACTGGGCTTGAACAGTAC.

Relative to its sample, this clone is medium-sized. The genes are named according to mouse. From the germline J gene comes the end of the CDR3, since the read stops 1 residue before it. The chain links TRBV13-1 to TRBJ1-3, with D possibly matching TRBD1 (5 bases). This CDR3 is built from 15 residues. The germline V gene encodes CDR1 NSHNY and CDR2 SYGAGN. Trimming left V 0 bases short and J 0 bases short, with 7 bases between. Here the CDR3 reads CASSDERGSGNTLYF. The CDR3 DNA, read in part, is TGTGCCAGCAGTGATGAGAGGGGTTCTGGAAATACGCTCTAT.

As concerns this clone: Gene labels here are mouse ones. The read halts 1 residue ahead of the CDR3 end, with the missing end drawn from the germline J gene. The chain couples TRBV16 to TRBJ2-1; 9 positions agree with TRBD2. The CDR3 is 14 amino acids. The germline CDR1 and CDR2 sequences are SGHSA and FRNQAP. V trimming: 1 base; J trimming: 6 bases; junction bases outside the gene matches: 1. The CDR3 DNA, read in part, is TGTGCAAGCAGCTTAGTACTGGGGGGTGCTGAGCAGTTC. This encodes CASSLVLGGAEQF. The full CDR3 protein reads CASSLVLGGAEQFF.

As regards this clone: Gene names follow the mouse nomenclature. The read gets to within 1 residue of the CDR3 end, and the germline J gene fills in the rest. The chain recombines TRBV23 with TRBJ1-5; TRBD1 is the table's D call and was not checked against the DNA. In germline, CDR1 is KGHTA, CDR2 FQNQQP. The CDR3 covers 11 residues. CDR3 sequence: CSSRTDQAPLF. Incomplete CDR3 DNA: TGCTCCAGCAGGACAGACCAGGCTCCGCTT.

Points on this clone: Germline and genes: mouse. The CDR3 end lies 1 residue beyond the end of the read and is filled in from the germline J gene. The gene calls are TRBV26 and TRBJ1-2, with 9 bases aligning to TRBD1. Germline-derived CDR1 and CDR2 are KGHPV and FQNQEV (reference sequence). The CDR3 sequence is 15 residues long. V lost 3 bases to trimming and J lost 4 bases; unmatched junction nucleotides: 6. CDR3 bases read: TGTGCCAGCAGTCTTCAGGGACAGGGAGGCTCCGACTACACC. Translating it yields CASSLQGQGGSDYT. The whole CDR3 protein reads CASSLQGQGGSDYTF.

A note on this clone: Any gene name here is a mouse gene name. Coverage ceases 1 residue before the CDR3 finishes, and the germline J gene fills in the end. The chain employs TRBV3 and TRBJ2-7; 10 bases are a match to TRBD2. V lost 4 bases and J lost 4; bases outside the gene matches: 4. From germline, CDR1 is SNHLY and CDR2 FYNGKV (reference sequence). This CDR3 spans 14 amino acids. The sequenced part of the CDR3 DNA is TGTGCCAGCAGCTCACGACTGGGGGGTTATGAACAGTAC. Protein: CASSSRLGGYEQY. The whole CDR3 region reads CASSSRLGGYEQYF.

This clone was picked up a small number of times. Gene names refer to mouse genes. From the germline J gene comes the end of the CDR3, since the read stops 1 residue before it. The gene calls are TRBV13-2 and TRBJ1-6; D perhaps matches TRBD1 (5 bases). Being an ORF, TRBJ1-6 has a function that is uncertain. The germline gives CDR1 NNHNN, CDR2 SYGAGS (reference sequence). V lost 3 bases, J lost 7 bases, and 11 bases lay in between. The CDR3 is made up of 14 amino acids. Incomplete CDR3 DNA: TGTGCCAGCGGTGGGCTGAGGGGAAATTCGCCCCTCTAC. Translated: CASGGLRGNSPLY. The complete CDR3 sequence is CASGGLRGNSPLYF.

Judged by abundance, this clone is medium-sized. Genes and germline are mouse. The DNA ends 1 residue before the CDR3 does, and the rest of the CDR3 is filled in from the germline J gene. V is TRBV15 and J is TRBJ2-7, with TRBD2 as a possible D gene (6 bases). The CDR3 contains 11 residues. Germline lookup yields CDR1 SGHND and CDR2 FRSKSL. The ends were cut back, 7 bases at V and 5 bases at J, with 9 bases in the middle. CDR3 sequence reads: CASTRTDEQYF. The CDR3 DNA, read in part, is TGTGCCAGCACCCGGACTGATGAACAGTAC. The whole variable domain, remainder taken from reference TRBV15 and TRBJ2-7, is DAGVTQTPRHEVAEKGQTIILKCEPVSGHNDLFWYRQTKIQGLELLSYFRSKSLMEDGGAFKDRFKAEMLNSSFSTLKIQPTEPKDSAVYLCASTRTDEQYFGPGTRLTVL.

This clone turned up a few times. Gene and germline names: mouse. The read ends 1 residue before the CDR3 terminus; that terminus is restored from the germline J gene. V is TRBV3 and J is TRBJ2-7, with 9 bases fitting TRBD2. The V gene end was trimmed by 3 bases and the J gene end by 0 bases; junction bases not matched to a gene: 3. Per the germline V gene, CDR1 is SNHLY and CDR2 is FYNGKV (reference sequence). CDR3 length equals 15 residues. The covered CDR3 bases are TGTGCCAGCAGCTTCCTGGGGGGGAGCTCCTATGAACAGTAC. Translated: CASSFLGGSSYEQY. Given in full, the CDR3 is CASSFLGGSSYEQYF.

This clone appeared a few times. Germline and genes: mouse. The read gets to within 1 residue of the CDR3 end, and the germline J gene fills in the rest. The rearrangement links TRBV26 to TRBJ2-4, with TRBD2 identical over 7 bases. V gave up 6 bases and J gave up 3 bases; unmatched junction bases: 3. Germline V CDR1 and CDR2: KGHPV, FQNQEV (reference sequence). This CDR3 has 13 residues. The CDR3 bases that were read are TGTGCCAGCAGCTCACTGGGGCAAAACACCTTGTAC. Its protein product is CASSSLGQNTLY. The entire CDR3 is CASSSLGQNTLYF.

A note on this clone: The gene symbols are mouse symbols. The sequenced CDR3 bases are TGTGCCAGCAGCCTCCGGACAAATTCCAACGAAAGATTATTT. Translation: CASSLRTNSNERLF. The complete CDR3 sequence is CASSLRTNSNERLFF. The chain is built from TRBV2 and TRBJ1-4, with D perhaps TRBD1 (5 bases). The read halts 1 residue ahead of the CDR3 end, with the missing end drawn from the germline J gene. V shed 4 bases and J shed 1 base, with 10 bases lying between them. CDR1 is LGHNA, CDR2 YSYQKL, per germline. The CDR3 has 15 residues.

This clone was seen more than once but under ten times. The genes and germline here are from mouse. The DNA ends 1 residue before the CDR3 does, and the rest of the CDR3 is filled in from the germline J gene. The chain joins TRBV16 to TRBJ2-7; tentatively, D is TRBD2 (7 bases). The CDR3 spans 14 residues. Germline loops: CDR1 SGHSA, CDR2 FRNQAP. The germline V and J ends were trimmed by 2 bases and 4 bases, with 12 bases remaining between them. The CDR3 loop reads CASSLYGGQYEQYF. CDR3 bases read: TGTGCAAGCAGCTTATATGGGGGGCAGTATGAACAGTAC. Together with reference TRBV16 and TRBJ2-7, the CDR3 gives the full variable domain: NAGVIQTPRHKVTGKGQEATLWCEPISGHSAVFWYRQTIVQGLEFLTYFRNQAPIDDSGMPKERFSAQMPNQSHSTLKIQSTQPQDSAVYLCASSLYGGQYEQYFGPGTRLTVL.

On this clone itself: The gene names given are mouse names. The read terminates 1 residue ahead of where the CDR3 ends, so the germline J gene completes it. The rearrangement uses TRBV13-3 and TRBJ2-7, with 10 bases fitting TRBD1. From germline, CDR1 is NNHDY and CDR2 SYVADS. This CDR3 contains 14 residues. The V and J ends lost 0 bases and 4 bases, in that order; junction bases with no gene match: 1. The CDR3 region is CASSDGDRGYEQYF. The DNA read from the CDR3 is TGTGCCAGCAGTGATGGGGACAGGGGATATGAACAGTAC.

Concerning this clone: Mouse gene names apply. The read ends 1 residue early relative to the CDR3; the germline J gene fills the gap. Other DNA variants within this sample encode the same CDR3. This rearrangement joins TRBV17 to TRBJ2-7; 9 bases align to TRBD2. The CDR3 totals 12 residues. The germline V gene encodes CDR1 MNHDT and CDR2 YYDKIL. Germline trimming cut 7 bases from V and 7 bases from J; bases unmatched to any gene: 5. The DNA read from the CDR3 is TGTGCTAGCAAGACTGGGGGAGGGGAACAGTAC. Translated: CASKTGGGEQY. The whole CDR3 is CASKTGGGEQYF.

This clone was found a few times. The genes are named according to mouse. This CDR3 is CTCSAWGSQNTLYF. CDR3 bases read: TGCACCTGCAGTGCCTGGGGGAGTCAAAACACCTTGTAC. The genes are TRBV1 and TRBJ2-4, with 7 positions matching TRBD2. The read is 1 residue too short to cover the CDR3 end, so that end is filled in from the germline J gene. The CDR3 has 14 residues. CDR1 is NSQYPW and CDR2 is LRSPGD in the germline V gene (reference sequence). The ends lost 3 bases at V and 0 bases at J; junction bases unmatched: 0.

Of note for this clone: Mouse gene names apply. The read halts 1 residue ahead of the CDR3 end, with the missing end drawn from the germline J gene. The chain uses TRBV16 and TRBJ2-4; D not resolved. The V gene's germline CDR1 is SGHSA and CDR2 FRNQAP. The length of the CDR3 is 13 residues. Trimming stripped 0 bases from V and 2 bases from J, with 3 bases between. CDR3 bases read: TGTGCAAGCAGCTTAGACTCTCAAAACACCTTGTAC. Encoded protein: CASSLDSQNTLY. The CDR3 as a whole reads CASSLDSQNTLYF.

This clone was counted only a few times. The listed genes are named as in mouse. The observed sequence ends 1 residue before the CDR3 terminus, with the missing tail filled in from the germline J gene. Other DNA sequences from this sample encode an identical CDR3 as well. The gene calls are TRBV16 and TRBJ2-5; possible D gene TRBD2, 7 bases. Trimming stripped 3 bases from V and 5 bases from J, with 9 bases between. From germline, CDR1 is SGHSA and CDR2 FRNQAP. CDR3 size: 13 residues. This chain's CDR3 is CASSLGGGDTQYF. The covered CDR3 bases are TGTGCAAGCAGCTTGGGGGGCGGAGACACCCAGTAC.

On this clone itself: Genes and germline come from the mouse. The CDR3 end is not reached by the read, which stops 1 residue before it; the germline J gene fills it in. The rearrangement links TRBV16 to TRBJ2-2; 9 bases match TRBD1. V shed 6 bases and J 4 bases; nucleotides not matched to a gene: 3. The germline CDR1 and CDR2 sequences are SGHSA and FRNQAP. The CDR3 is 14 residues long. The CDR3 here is CASSWDRATGQLYF. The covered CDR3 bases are TGTGCAAGCAGTTGGGACAGGGCCACCGGGCAGCTCTAC.